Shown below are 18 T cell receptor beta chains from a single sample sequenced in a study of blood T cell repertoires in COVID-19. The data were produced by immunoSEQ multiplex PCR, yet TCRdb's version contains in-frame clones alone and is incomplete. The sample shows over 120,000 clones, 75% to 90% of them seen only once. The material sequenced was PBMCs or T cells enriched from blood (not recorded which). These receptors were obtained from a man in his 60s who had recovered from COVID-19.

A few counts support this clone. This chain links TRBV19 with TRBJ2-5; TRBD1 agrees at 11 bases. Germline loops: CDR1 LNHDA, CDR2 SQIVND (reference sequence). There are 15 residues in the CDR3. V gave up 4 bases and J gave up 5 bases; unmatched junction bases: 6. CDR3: CASSKDRGRVETQYF. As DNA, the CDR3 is TGTGCCAGTAGTAAGGACAGGGGGCGCGTGGAGACCCAGTACTTC. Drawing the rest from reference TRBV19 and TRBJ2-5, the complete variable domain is DGGITQSPKYLFRKEGQNVTLSCEQNLNHDAMYWYRQDPGQGLRLIYYSQIVNDFQKGDIAEGYSVSREKKESFPLTVTSAQKNPTAFYLCASSKDRGRVETQYFGPGTRLLVL.

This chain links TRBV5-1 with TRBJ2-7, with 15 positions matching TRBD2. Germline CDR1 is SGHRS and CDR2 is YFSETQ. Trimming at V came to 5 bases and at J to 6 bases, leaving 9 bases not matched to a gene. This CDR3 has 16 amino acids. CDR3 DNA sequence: TGCGCCAGCAGTGGTGGGACTAGCGGGGGGCAGTTCGAGCAGTACTTC. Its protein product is CASSGGTSGGQFEQYF.

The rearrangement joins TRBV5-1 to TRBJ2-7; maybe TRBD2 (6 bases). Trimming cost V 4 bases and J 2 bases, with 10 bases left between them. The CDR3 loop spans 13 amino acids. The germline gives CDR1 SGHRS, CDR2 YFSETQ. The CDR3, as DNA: TGCGCCAGCAGCCGGAGGGAAGCCTACGAGCAGTACTTC. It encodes CASSRREAYEQYF.

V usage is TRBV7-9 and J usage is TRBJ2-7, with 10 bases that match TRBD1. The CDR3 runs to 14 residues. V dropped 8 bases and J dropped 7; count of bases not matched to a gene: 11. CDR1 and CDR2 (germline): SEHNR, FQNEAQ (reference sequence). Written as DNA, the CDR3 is TGTGCCAGCGGAAGTAGGGACAGGGGCTCTGAGCAGTACTTC. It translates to CASGSRDRGSEQYF.

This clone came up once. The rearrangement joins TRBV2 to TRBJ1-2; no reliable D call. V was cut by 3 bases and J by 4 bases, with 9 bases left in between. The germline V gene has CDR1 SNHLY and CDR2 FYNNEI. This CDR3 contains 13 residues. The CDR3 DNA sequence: TGTGCCAGCAGTGAGGACGGAGGCTATGGCTACACCTTC. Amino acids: CASSEDGGYGYTF.

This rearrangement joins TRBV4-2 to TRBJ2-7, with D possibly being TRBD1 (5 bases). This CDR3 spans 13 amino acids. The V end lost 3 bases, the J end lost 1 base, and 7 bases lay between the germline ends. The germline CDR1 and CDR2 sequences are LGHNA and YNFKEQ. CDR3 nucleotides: TGTGCCAGCAGCCAGGGGCTTTCCTACGAGCAGTACTTC. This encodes CASSQGLSYEQYF.

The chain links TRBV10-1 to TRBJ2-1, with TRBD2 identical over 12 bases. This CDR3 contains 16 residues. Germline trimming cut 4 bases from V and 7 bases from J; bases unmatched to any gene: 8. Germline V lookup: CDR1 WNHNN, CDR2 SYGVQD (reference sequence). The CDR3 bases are TGCGCCAGCAGTGCTCCCGGGACTAGCGGGTCGAATGAGCAGTTCTTC. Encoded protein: CASSAPGTSGSNEQFF.

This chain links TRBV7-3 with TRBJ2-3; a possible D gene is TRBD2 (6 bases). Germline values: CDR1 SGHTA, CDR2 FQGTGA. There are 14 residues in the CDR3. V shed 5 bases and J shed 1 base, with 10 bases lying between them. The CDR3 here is CASSRTTRTDTQYF. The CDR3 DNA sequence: TGTGCCAGCAGCCGGACTACCCGCACAGATACGCAGTATTTT.

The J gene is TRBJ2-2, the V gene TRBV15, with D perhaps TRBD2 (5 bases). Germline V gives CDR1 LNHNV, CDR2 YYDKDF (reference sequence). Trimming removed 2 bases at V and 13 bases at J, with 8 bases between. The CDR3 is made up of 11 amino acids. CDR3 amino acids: CATSRPRGLFF. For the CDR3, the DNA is TGTGCCACCAGCAGACCTCGGGGGCTGTTTTTT. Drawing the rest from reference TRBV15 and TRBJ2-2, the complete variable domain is DAMVIQNPRYQVTQFGKPVTLSCSQTLNHNVMYWYQQKSSQAPKLLFHYYDKDFNNEADTPDNFQSRRPNTSFCFLDIRSPGLGDTAMYLCATSRPRGLFFGEGSRLTVL.

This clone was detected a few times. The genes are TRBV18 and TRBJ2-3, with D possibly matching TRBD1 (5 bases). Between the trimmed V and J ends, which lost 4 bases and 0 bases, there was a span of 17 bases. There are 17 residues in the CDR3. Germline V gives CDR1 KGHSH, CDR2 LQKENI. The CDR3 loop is CASSLQPTTASTDTQYF. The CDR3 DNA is TGTGCCAGCTCACTGCAGCCCACGACAGCTAGCACAGATACGCAGTATTTT.

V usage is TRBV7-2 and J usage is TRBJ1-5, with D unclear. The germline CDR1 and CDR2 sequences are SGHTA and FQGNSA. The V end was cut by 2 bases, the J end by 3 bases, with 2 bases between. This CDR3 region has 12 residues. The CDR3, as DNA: TGTGCCAGCAGCTTATACAATCAGCCCCAGCATTTT. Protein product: CASSLYNQPQHF.

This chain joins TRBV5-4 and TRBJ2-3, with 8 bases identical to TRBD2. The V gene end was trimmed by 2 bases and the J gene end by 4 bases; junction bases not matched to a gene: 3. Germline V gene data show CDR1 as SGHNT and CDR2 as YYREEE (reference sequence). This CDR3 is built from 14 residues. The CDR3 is CASSLRGGPDTQYF. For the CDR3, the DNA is TGTGCCAGCAGCTTACGGGGGGGCCCAGATACGCAGTATTTT.

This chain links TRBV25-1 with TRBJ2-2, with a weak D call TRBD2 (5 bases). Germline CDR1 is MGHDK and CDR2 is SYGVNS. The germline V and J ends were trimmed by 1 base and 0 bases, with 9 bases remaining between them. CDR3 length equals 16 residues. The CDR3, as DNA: TGTGCCAGCAGTGAATCGAGGGCCCCGAACACCGGGGAGCTGTTTTTT. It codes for CASSESRAPNTGELFF.

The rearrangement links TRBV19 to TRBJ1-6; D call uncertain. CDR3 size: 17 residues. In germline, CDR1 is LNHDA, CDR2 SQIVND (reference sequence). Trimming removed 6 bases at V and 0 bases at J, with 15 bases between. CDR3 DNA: TGTGCCAGTAGCCGCGGGAGAGGGAGCTCCTATAATTCACCCCTCCACTTT. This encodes CASSRGRGSSYNSPLHF.

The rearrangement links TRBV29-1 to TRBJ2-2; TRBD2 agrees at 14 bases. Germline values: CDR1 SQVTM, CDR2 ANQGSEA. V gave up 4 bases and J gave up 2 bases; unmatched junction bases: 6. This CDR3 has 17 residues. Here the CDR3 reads CSVGLAGGPLNTGELFF. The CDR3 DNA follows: TGCAGCGTTGGACTAGCGGGAGGGCCGTTAAACACCGGGGAGCTGTTTTTT.

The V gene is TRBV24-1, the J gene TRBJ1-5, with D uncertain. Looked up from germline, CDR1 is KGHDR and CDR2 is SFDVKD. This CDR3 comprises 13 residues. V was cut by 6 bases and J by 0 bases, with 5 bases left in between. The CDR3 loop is CATSTDSNQPQHF. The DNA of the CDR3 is TGTGCCACCAGTACAGATAGCAATCAGCCCCAGCATTTT.

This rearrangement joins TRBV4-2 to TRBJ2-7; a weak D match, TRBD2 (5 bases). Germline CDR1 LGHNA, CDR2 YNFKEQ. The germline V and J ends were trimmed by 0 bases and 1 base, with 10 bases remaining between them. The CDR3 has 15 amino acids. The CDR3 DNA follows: TGTGCCAGCAGCCAAGATTACCGGGATTCCTACGAGCAGTACTTC. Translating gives CASSQDYRDSYEQYF.

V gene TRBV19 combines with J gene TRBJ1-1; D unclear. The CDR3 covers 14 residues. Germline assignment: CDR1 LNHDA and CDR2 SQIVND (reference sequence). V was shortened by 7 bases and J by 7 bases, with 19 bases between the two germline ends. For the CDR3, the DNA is TGTGCCAGTACCCCAGAGGAGGGTGGGATTGAAGCTTTCTTT. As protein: CASTPEEGGIEAFF. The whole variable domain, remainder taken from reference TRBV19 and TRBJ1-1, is DGGITQSPKYLFRKEGQNVTLSCEQNLNHDAMYWYRQDPGQGLRLIYYSQIVNDFQKGDIAEGYSVSREKKESFPLTVTSAQKNPTAFYLCASTPEEGGIEAFFGQGTRLTVV.